This T cell receptor (beta chain) was identified in a study of OX40 agonist ivuxolimab in advanced cancers. Context from the whole study: Ivuxolimab was a fully human IgG2 agonistic monoclonal antibody targeting the costimulatory receptor OX40 (CD134). The monotherapy dose-escalation portion (N of about 50 patients) of the phase I ivuxolimab trial is reported in the paper. Peripheral TCRbeta sequencing was intended to test whether TCR sequence diversity was altered and clonal T-cell expansion was caused by ivuxolimab. Of the approximately 54 patients in dose escalation, about 20 had hepatocellular carcinoma, around 15 had melanoma, 9 had renal cell carcinoma and 9 had head and neck cancer. Partial responses were achieved by three dose-escalation patients, of whom one had hepatocellular carcinoma and two had cutaneous melanoma. A male proportion of roughly 80% and a mean age of 60 years, ranging from roughly 23 to 90, were recorded for the dose-escalation cohort. Patients were allowed to have had prior anti-PD-1, anti-PD-L1 or anti-CTLA-4 therapy, and more than 30% of the dose-escalation patients had previously received checkpoint inhibitors. Intravenous ivuxolimab was administered to patients every 2 weeks at six dose levels: 0.01, 0.1, 0.3, 1.5, 3 and 10 mg/kg. Points the paper makes about the study in general: Which antigens the clonally expanded peripheral T cells were specific for was not determined. At doses of 0.1 to 3.0 mg/kg, clonal expansion of both CD4+ and CD8+ blood T cells was observed from baseline to week 6. In the 0.1-3.0 mg/kg groups, partial responders had among the lowest normalized peripheral clonal expansion, particularly in CD8+ T cells. Low levels of normalized T-cell clonal expansion were also shown by some nonresponding patients. After ivuxolimab, more expanded clones were found on average in CD8+ T cells than in CD4+ T cells.

Taken from cysteine to phenylalanine, the CDR3 has 15 residues. Of the read, only the CDR3 DNA is kept; its 45 bases are in frame from base 1. In the germline V gene, CDR1 corresponds to ENHRY and CDR2 to SYGVKD. At the junction V is shortened by 8 bases and J by 1 base, with 17 bases in between. Comments on this clone: Its target antigen remains unknown. No quality values exist for individual bases; no much larger clone is one base distant.

To sequence the TCRbeta CDR3 region, genomic DNA was isolated from the sorted cells. The immunoSEQ Assay was used to sequence the TCRbeta CDR3 regions. Held by TCRdb, this immuneACCESS table contains in-frame sequences only and omits some clones. Under half of the omission traces to an unresolved V gene where checked; the cause of the rest is unknown. This sample lists fewer than 55,000 clones; about 86% were detected once. The top ten clonotypes cover 1.5% to 2% of the sample. The trial excluded patients who had a history of autoimmune disease or who were on systemic immunosuppression. Peripheral blood for TCR sequencing was collected from all dose cohorts at baseline, on cycle 4 day 1, and on cycle 7 day 1. Samples were obtained from an open-label, multicenter, first-in-human phase I dose-escalation trial of ivuxolimab. Adults with locally advanced or metastatic melanoma, renal cell, hepatocellular, or head and neck squamous cell carcinoma were enrolled in the trial. CD4+ and CD8+ T cells were sorted separately from peripheral blood before TCR sequencing.

The clonotype originates from an adult with an advanced solid tumor such as melanoma, head and neck, liver or kidney cancer. The sequencing used CD4+ or CD8+ T cells sorted from blood, collected in a trial of the OX40 agonist ivuxolimab. This receptor chain uses TRBV10-3 and TRBJ1-1; the D gene is perhaps TRBD1, on 6 matching bases. In nucleotides, the sequence is TGTGCCATCCACGGTGGGGGGGCGGCGAACACTGAAGCTTTCTTT. Its coded protein is CAIHGGGAANTEAFF.